This T cell receptor beta chain emerged from a study of cytomegalovirus exposure and HLA in healthy donors. Concerning this clone itself: Its antigen is undetermined.

PCR primers comprised 60 Vbeta and 13 Jbeta primers. The data were produced by immunoSEQ multiplex PCR, yet TCRdb's version contains in-frame clones alone and is incomplete. The table includes roughly 100,000 clones, approximately 82% detected once. General study points: Accurate prediction of most subjects' HLA-A and HLA-B alleles from TCR beta sequences was reported. Most TCR sequences were seen very rarely across donors, but some public TCRs occurred in many. The study recorded about 150 TCR beta chains that were cytomegalovirus-associated.

The donors gave bone marrow, and they were healthy. The CDR3 consists of 13 residues. The germline gives CDR1 PRHDT, CDR2 FYEKMQ (reference sequence). V gave up 6 bases and J gave up 3 bases, with 11 bases separating them. This receptor was identified in a female donor in good health and CMV-seropositive. The sequenced sample consisted of PBMCs. The J gene is TRBJ2-5, the V gene TRBV13; D perhaps matches TRBD2 (6 bases). CDR3 sequence (DNA): TGTGCCAGCAGTCGTCCGGGGGAAGAGACCCAGTACTTC. It yields the protein CASSRPGEETQYF.